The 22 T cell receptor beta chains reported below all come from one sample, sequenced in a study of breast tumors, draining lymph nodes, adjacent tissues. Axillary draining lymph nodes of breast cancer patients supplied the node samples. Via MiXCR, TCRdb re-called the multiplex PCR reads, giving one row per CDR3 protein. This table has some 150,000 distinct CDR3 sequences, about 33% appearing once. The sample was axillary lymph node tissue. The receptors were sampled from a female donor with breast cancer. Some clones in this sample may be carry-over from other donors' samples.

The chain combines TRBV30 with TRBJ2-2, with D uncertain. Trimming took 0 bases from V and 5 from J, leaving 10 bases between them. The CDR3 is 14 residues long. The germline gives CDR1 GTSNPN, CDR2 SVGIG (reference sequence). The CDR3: CAWSVGLRTGELFF. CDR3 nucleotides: TGTGCCTGGAGTGTAGGTCTGCGTACCGGGGAGCTGTTTTTT.

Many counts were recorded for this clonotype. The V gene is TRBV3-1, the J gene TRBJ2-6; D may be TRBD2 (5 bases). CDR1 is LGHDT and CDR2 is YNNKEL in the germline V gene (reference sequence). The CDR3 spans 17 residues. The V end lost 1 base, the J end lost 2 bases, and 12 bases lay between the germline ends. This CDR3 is CASSQGAGRAGANVLTF. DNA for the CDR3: TGTGCCAGCAGCCAAGGGGCGGGTCGGGCTGGGGCCAACGTCCTGACTTTC. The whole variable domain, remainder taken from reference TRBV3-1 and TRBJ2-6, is DTAVSQTPKYLVTQMGNDKSIKCEQNLGHDTMYWYKQDSKKFLKIMFSYNNKELIINETVPNRFSPKSPDKAHLNLHINSLELGDSAVYFCASSQGAGRAGANVLTFGAGSRLTVL.

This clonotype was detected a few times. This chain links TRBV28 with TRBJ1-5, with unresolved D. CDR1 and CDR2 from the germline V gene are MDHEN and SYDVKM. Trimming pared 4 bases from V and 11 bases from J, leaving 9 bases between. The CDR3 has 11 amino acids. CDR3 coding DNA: TGTGCCAGCAGTTCCCCATTATCCCAGCATTTT. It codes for CASSSPLSQHF. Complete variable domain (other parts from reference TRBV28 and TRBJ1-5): DVKVTQSSRYLVKRTGEKVFLECVQDMDHENMFWYRQDPGLGLRLIYFSYDVKMKEKGDIPEGYSVSREKKERFSLILESASTNQTSMYLCASSSPLSQHFGDGTRLSIL.

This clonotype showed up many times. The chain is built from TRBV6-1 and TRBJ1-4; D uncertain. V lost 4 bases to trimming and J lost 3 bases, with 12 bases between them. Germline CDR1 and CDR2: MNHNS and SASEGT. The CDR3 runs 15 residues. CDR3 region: CASSAAQWANEKLFF. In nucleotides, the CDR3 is TGTGCCAGCAGTGCCGCACAGTGGGCTAATGAAAAACTGTTTTTT.

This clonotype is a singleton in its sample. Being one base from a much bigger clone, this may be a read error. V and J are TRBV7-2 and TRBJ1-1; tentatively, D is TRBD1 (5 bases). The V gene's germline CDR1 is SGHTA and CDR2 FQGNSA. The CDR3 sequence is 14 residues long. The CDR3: CASSLVRVNTKAFF. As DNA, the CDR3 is TGTGCCAGCAGCTTAGTCAGGGTAAACACTAAAGCTTTCTTT. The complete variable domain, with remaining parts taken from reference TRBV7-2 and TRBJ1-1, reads GAGVSQSPSNKVTEKGKDVELRCDPISGHTALYWYRQSLGQGLEFLIYFQGNSAPDKSGLPSDRFSAERTGGSVSTLTIQRTQQEDSAVYLCASSLVRVNTKAFFGQGTRLTVV.

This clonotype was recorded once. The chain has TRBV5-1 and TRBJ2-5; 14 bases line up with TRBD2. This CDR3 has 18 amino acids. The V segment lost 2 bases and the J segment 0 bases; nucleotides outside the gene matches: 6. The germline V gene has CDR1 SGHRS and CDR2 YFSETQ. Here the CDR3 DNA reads TGCGCCAGCAGCTTAGGGACTAGCGGGGGCCGTGACCAAGAGACCCAGTACTTC. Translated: CASSLGTSGGRDQETQYF.

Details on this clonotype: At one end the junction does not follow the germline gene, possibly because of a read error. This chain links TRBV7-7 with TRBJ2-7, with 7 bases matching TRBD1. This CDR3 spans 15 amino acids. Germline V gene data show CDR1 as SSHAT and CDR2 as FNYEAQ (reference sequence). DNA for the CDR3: TGTGCTAGCACCTTGACAGGGAAGAGCTCCTACGAGCAGTACTTC. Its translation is CASTLTGKSSYEQYF.

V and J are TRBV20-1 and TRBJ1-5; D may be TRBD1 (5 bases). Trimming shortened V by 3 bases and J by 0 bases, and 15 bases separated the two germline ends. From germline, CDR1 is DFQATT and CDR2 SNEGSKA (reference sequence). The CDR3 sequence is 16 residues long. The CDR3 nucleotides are TGCAGTGCTAGTTCCACAGGTGCTTCTAGCAATCAGCCCCAGCATTTT. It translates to CSASSTGASSNQPQHF.

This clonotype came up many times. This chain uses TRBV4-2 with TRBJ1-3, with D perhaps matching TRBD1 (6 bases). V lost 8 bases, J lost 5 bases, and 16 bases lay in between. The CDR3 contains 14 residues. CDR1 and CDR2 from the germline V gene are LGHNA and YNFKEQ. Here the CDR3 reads CASLSPGGRNTIYF. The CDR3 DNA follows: TGTGCCAGCCTCAGCCCTGGGGGGCGAAACACCATATATTTT.

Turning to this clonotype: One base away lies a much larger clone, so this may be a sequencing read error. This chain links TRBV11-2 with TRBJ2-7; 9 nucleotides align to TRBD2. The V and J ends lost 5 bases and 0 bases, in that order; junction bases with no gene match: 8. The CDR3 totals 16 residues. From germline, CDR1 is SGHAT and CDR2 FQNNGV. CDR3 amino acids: CASSLRLAASSYEQYF. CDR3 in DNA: TGTGCCAGCAGCCTAAGACTAGCGGCGTCCTCCTACGAGCAGTACTTC.

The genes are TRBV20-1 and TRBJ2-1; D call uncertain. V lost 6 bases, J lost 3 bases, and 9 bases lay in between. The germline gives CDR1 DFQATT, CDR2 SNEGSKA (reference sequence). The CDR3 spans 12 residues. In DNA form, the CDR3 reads TGCAGTGCGGTGCGGAACTACAATGAGCAGTTCTTC. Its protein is CSAVRNYNEQFF.

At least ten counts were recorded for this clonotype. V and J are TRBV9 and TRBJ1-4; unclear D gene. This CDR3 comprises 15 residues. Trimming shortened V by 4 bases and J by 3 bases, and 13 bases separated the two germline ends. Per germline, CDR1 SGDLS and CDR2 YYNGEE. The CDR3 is CASSHDLGSNEKLFF. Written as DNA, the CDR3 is TGTGCCAGCAGCCACGACCTGGGGTCTAATGAAAAACTGTTTTTT.

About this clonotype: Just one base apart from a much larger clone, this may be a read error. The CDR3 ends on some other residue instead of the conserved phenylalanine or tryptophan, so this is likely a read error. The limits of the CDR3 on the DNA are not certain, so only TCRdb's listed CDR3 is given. The CDR3 region is CASSQGTRNEKLLL. The rearrangement links TRBV4-1 to TRBJ1-4; the table calls TRBD1, which could not be checked here. The CDR3 is 14 amino acids long, termini counted. Germline-derived CDR1 and CDR2 are MGHRA and YSYEKL.

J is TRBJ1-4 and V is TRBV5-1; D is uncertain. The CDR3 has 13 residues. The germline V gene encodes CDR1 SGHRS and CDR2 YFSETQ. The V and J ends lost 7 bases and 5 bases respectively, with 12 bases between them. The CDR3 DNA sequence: TGCGCCAGCGCCGCCCGGACGAATGAAAAACTGTTTTTT. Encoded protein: CASAARTNEKLFF.

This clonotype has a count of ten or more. CDR3 protein: CATSQPGQGATGELFF. CDR3 nucleotides: TGTGCCACCAGTCAACCGGGACAGGGGGCCACCGGGGAGCTGTTTTTT. J is TRBJ2-2 and V is TRBV24-1; 12 bases map to TRBD1. The CDR3 contains 16 residues. The germline V gene has CDR1 KGHDR and CDR2 SFDVKD. With 6 bases clipped from V and 4 bases from J, the junction kept 5 bases outside the gene matches.

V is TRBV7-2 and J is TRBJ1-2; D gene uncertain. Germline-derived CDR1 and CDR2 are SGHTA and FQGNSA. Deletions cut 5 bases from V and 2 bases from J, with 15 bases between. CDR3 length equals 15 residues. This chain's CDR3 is CASSAQEGFNYGYTF. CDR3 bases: TGTGCCAGCAGCGCTCAGGAAGGTTTCAACTATGGCTACACCTTC.

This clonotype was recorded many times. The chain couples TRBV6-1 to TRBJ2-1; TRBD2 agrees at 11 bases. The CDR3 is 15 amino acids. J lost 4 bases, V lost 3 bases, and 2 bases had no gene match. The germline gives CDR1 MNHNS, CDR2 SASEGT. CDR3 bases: TGTGCCAGCAGTGATACTAGCGGGGGATACAATGAGCAGTTCTTC. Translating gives CASSDTSGGYNEQFF.

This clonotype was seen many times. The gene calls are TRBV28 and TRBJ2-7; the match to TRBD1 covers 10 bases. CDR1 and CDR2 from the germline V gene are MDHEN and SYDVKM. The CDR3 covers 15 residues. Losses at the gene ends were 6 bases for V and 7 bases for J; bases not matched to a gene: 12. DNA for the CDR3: TGTGCCAGCAGACCGTTCGGGACAGGGGCTTCTGAGCAGTACTTC. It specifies CASRPFGTGASEQYF. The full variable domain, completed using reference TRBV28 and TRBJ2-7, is DVKVTQSSRYLVKRTGEKVFLECVQDMDHENMFWYRQDPGLGLRLIYFSYDVKMKEKGDIPEGYSVSREKKERFSLILESASTNQTSMYLCASRPFGTGASEQYFGPGTRLTVT.

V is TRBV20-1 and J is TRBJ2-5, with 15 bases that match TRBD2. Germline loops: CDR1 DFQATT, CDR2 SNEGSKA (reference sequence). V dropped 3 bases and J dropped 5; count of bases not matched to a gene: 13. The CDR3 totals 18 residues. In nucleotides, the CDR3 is TGCAGTGCTAGCAACCCCTGGACTAGCGGGGGGGGCCGGGAGACCCAGTACTTC. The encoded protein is CSASNPWTSGGGRETQYF.

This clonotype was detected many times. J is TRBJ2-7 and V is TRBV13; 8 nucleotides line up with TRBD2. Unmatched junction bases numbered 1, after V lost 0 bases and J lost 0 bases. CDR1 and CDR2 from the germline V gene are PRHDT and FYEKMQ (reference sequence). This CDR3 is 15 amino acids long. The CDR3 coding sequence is TGTGCCAGCAGCTTAGGGCGGGGGGACTCCTACGAGCAGTACTTC. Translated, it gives CASSLGRGDSYEQYF.

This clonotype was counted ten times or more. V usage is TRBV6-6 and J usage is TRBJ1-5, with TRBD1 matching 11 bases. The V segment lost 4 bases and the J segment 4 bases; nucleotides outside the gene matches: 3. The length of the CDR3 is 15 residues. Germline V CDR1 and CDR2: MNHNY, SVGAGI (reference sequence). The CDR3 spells CASSFGTGGNQPQHF. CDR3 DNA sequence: TGTGCCAGCAGTTTCGGGACAGGGGGTAATCAGCCCCAGCATTTT.

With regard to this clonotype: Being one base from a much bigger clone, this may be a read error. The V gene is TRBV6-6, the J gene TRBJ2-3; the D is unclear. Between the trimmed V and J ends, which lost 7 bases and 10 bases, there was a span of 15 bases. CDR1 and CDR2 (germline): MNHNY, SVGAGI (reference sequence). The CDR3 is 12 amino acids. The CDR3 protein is CASIPVGSAQYF. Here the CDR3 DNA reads TGTGCCAGCATCCCGGTGGGATCGGCGCAGTATTTT.